One sample yielded the 21 T cell receptor beta chains listed below, sequenced in a study of T cell repertoires in aging, cancer and after chemotherapy. TCR beta rearrangements were amplified from peripheral blood genomic DNA. TRB rearrangements spanning V, D and J were amplified using mixed TRB-A/B primers. In TCRdb, the multiplex PCR reads were re-called with MiXCR into one record per CDR3 protein. The table lists roughly 12,000 distinct CDR3 sequences, roughly a quarter of them singletons. The material sequenced was blood. All receptors derive from a human donor in good health.

This clonotype has a handful of counts. The chain carries TRBV5-5 and TRBJ2-2; D is unclear. From germline, CDR1 is SGHKS and CDR2 YYEKEE (reference sequence). V lost 4 bases to trimming and J lost 2 bases, with 15 bases between them. The CDR3 length is 16 residues. CDR3: CASSPLSALNTGELFF. The CDR3, as DNA: TGTGCCAGCAGCCCCCTTTCGGCCTTAAACACCGGGGAGCTGTTTTTT.

This clonotype is classed as medium-sized (0.01 to 0.1%). The rearrangement joins TRBV19 to TRBJ2-3; TRBD2 aligns across 8 bases. The CDR3 is made up of 16 amino acids. Germline lookup yields CDR1 LNHDA and CDR2 SQIVND (reference sequence). Unmatched junction bases numbered 9, after V lost 4 bases and J lost 3 bases. The CDR3 sequence is CASSTALAGGTDTQYF. The CDR3 DNA sequence: TGTGCCAGTAGTACCGCCTTGGCGGGGGGAACAGATACGCAGTATTTT.

There are a few counts of this clonotype. The rearrangement uses TRBV6-2 or TRBV6-3 and TRBJ2-3; unclear D gene. Trimming cost V 4 bases and J 4 bases, with 3 bases left between them. Per the germline V gene, CDR1 is MNHEY and CDR2 is SVGEGT. The length of the CDR3 is 11 residues. This CDR3 reads CASSLPDTQYF. CDR3 coding DNA: TGTGCCAGCAGTTTGCCAGATACGCAGTATTTT.

The rearrangement joins TRBV27 to TRBJ2-3, with D hard to call. The CDR3 covers 12 residues. V shed 5 bases and J shed 4 bases, with 7 bases lying between them. Germline CDR1 reads MNHEY; CDR2 reads SMNVEV (reference sequence). DNA for the CDR3: TGTGCCAGCAGTACCCGCTCAGATACGCAGTATTTT. It is translated as CASSTRSDTQYF.

The chain links TRBV12-3 or TRBV12-4 to TRBJ2-1; 9 positions agree with TRBD1. The J segment lost 5 bases and the V segment lost 6 bases, leaving 14 bases of the junction unmatched. This CDR3 is built from 17 residues. The DNA of the CDR3 is TGTGCCAGCAGCAAAAAGGGACCGGGACAGGGTAACAATGAGCAGTTCTTC. Translation gives CASSKKGPGQGNNEQFF.

This clonotype has a handful of counts. The rearrangement links TRBV20-1 to TRBJ2-5; D ambiguous. Trimming removed 0 bases at V and 1 base at J, with 9 bases between. This CDR3 has 14 amino acids. CDR1 and CDR2 (germline): DFQATT, SNEGSKA (reference sequence). CDR3 coding DNA: TGCAGTGCTAGAGATTGGGGTAGCCAAGAGACCCAGTACTTC. As protein: CSARDWGSQETQYF.

This clonotype has a handful of counts. The chain joins TRBV5-1 to TRBJ1-1; D call uncertain. The CDR3 contains 14 residues. Trimming cost V 6 bases and J 1 base, with 13 bases left between them. Per the germline V gene, CDR1 is SGHRS and CDR2 is YFSETQ. CDR3 sequence: CASTLMGGNTEAFF. DNA of the CDR3: TGCGCCAGCACCCTCATGGGAGGGAACACTGAAGCTTTCTTT.

This chain uses TRBV7-2 with TRBJ2-7; TRBD2 agrees at 12 bases. The germline CDR1 and CDR2 sequences are SGHTA and FQGNSA. This CDR3 contains 15 residues. V dropped 2 bases and J dropped 6; count of bases not matched to a gene: 5. The CDR3 coding sequence is TGTGCCAGCAGCTTAAGACTAGCGGGAGTTGGCGAGCAGTACTTC. Translating it yields CASSLRLAGVGEQYF.

By share of the sample, this clonotype is medium-sized. The V call is TRBV5-4, the J call TRBJ2-2; the D gene is possibly TRBD1 (5 bases). Germline V gene sequence: CDR1 SGHNT, CDR2 YYREEE (reference sequence). The CDR3 is 13 residues long. Deletions cut 7 bases from V and 3 bases from J, with 10 bases between. The CDR3 region is CASAGIDTGELFF. The CDR3, as DNA: TGTGCCAGCGCAGGGATAGACACCGGGGAGCTGTTTTTT.

This clonotype was detected only a few times. CDR3 DNA: TGTGCCAGCAGCTTGATCAGGGGAGGGAGCTACGAGCAGTACTTC. Residues: CASSLIRGGSYEQYF. V is TRBV5-4 and J is TRBJ2-7, with a tentative D call TRBD2 (7 bases). CDR1 is SGHNT and CDR2 is YYREEE in the germline V gene (reference sequence). The CDR3 is 15 amino acids. V was pared by 1 base and J by 3 bases, with 14 bases between. The variable domain in full, completed from reference TRBV5-4 and TRBJ2-7, reads ETGVTQSPTHLIKTRGQQVTLRCSSQSGHNTVSWYQQALGQGPQFIFQYYREEENGRGNFPPRFSGLQFPNYSSELNVNALELDDSALYLCASSLIRGGSYEQYFGPGTRLTVT.

The chain has TRBV20-1 and TRBJ2-5, with D possibly matching TRBD2 (7 bases). Trimming took off 6 bases at V and 5 bases at J, with 16 bases between the two ends. Germline CDR1 and CDR2: DFQATT and SNEGSKA (reference sequence). The CDR3 extends over 13 amino acids. Here the CDR3 DNA reads TGCAGTGCATATAGGGGGGGCCCGGAGACCCAGTACTTC. This codes for CSAYRGGPETQYF.

This clonotype was seen a handful of times. The chain employs TRBV5-4 and TRBJ1-1; D remains unclear. Germline V gives CDR1 SGHNT, CDR2 YYREEE (reference sequence). This CDR3 contains 14 residues. V lost 4 bases, J lost 8 bases, and 18 bases lay in between. Here the CDR3 DNA reads TGTGCCAGCAGCCGGAGGGAGGGAGAAAAGGAAGCTTTCTTT. Its translation: CASSRREGEKEAFF.

The V and J genes are TRBV19 and TRBJ2-7; TRBD1 aligns across 9 bases. Germline assignment: CDR1 LNHDA and CDR2 SQIVND (reference sequence). J gave up 5 bases and V 4 bases, and 9 bases lay outside the gene matches. The length of the CDR3 is 15 residues. The CDR3 protein is CASSTSGTGIHEQYF. The CDR3 coding sequence is TGTGCCAGTAGTACCTCCGGGACAGGGATCCACGAGCAGTACTTC.

This clonotype is classed as medium-sized. The V gene is TRBV19, the J gene TRBJ1-1; TRBD1 matches 7 bases. J was trimmed by 5 bases and V by 5 bases; bases with no gene match: 11. The CDR3 totals 15 residues. Germline V gene data show CDR1 as LNHDA and CDR2 as SQIVND (reference sequence). Here the CDR3 DNA reads TGTGCCAGTAGTGGGTCAGACAGGGAGGATACTGAAGCTTTCTTT. Its translation: CASSGSDREDTEAFF.

The chain carries TRBV13 and TRBJ2-7; 7 positions match TRBD1. CDR3 size: 15 residues. Unmatched junction bases numbered 7, after V lost 5 bases and J lost 0 bases. CDR1 is PRHDT and CDR2 is FYEKMQ in the germline V gene (reference sequence). The DNA for the CDR3 is TGTGCCAGCAGCGTACAGGGGTCTCTCTCCTACGAGCAGTACTTC. This encodes CASSVQGSLSYEQYF. The whole variable domain, filled in from reference TRBV13 and TRBJ2-7, reads AAGVIQSPRHLIKEKRETATLKCYPIPRHDTVYWYQQGPGQDPQFLISFYEKMQSDKGSIPDRFSAQQFSDYHSELNMSSLELGDSALYFCASSVQGSLSYEQYFGPGTRLTVT.

This clonotype was seen only a few times. The genes are TRBV19 and TRBJ2-3; the match to TRBD2 covers 10 bases. The CDR3 runs to 19 residues. Germline-derived CDR1 and CDR2 are LNHDA and SQIVND (reference sequence). The V segment lost 5 bases and the J segment 2 bases; nucleotides outside the gene matches: 16. CDR3 amino acids: CASSQGSSGGPPSTDTQYF. The CDR3 DNA is TGTGCCAGTAGTCAGGGTAGTAGCGGGGGGCCGCCATCCACAGATACGCAGTATTTT.

This clonotype counts as medium-sized (0.01 to 0.1%). The CDR3 reads CASSWGTSLQETQYF. The CDR3 coding sequence is TGTGCCAGCAGCTGGGGGACTAGCCTCCAAGAGACCCAGTACTTC. The chain employs TRBV7-2 and TRBJ2-5, with 9 bases identical to TRBD2. The length of the CDR3 is 15 residues. Germline V gene lookup returns CDR1 SGHTA and CDR2 FQGNSA. The V segment lost 4 bases and the J segment 1 base; nucleotides outside the gene matches: 4.

A few counts support this clonotype. This chain links TRBV27 with TRBJ2-1, with D possibly matching TRBD1 (6 bases). Germline V CDR1 and CDR2: MNHEY, SMNVEV (reference sequence). The CDR3 has 16 amino acids. Deletions cut 4 bases from V and 4 bases from J, with 17 bases between. CDR3 amino acids: CASSSQSGQYYNEQFF. CDR3 in DNA: TGTGCCAGCAGTTCCCAATCCGGACAGTATTACAATGAGCAGTTCTTC.

This clonotype is categorized as medium-sized (0.01 to 0.1%). The V gene is TRBV6-5, the J gene TRBJ1-4; D uncertain. Trimming shortened V by 2 bases and J by 0 bases, and 4 bases separated the two germline ends. Germline V gene lookup returns CDR1 MNHEY and CDR2 SVGAGI. The CDR3 runs to 14 residues. CDR3 sequence (DNA): TGTGCCAGCAGTTACGAGGCAACTAATGAAAAACTGTTTTTT. Translation gives CASSYEATNEKLFF.

J is TRBJ2-7 and V is TRBV4-1, with TRBD1 as a possible D gene (6 bases). The CDR3 is 14 amino acids. Deletions cut 0 bases from V and 6 bases from J, with 12 bases between. The germline CDR1 and CDR2 sequences are MGHRA and YSYEKL. The CDR3, as DNA: TGCGCCAGCAGCCAAGAAGAAGGGGGTTTCGAGCAGTACTTC. It specifies CASSQEEGGFEQYF.

The chain joins TRBV6-5 to TRBJ1-3; no clear D gene. V was cut by 6 bases and J by 0 bases, with 12 bases left in between. CDR1 MNHEY and CDR2 SVGAGI come from the germline V gene. The CDR3 consists of 15 residues. The CDR3 DNA is TGTGCCAGCAGCATTGACCGTTACTCTGGAAACACCATATATTTT. Protein sequence: CASSIDRYSGNTIYF.